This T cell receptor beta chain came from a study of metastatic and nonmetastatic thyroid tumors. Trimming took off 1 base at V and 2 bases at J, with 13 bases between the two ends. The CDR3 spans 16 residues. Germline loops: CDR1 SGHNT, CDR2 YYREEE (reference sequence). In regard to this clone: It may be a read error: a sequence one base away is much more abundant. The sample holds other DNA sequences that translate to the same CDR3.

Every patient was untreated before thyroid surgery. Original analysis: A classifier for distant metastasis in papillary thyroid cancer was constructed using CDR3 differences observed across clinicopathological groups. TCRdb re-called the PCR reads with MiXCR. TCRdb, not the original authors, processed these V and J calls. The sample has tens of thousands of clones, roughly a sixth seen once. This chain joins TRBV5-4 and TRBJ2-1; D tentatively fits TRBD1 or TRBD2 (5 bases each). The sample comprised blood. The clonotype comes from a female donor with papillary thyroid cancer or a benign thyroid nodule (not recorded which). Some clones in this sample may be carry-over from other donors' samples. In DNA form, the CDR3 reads TGTGCCAGCAGCTTGCTTAGTGGGGGTACCTACAATGAGCAGTTCTTC. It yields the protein CASSLLSGGTYNEQFF.